The rows below give T cell receptor beta chains drawn from one sample of a study of human T cells and chemical hapten exposure. TCRdb re-called the 5' RACE reads through MiXCR, storing one row per CDR3 protein. Found here are roughly 81,000 distinct CDR3 sequences, about 16% of them singletons; the top ten hold about 6.8%. Receptors were obtained from a female donor in good health. CDR3s include the opening cysteine and the closing phenylalanine or tryptophan. A D gene is named only where the DNA matches it firmly. Size tells how often a clone was seen (once, few, many) or the class of an expanded clone, and some rows leave it out.

d_gene,abundance,j_gene,v_gene,CDR3aa,CDR3nt
-,many,TRBJ2-2,TRBV5-1,CASSPPGSVNTGELFF,TGCGCCAGCAGCCCACCAGGGTCTGTGAACACCGGGGAGCTGTTTTTT
-,-,TRBJ2-2,TRBV6-5,CASKTTGELFF,TGTGCCAGCAAGACCACCGGGGAGCTGTTTTTT
TRBD2,few,TRBJ2-7,TRBV20-1,CSARDSGTSGGYEQYF,TGCAGTGCTAGAGATTCCGGGACTAGCGGGGGATACGAGCAGTACTTC
TRBD1,few,TRBJ2-7,TRBV5-4,CASSPGQVSYEQYF,TGTGCCAGCAGCCCCGGACAGGTCTCCTACGAGCAGTACTTC
TRBD2,-,TRBJ2-3,TRBV24-1,CATSDPTSGSTDTQYF,TGTGCCACCAGTGATCCGACTAGCGGGAGCACAGATACGCAGTATTTT
TRBD2,many,TRBJ2-1,TRBV24-1,CATSGISGRAHEQFF,TGTGCCACCAGTGGTATTAGCGGGAGGGCCCATGAGCAGTTCTTC
-,-,TRBJ2-3,TRBV6-5,CASSYSRGNTQYF,TGTGCCAGCAGTTACTCGAGGGGTAATACGCAGTATTTT
-,-,TRBJ1-2,TRBV2,CASSPGRGVYGYTF,TGTGCCAGCAGCCCGGGACGGGGAGTCTATGGCTACACCTTC
-,few,TRBJ1-6,TRBV7-2,CASSVNNSPLHF,TGTGCCAGCAGCGTTAATAATTCACCCCTCCACTTT
-,few,TRBJ2-5,TRBV2,CASSGIRETQYF,TGTGCCAGCAGTGGAATTCGCGAGACCCAGTACTTC
-,-,TRBJ1-5,TRBV28,CVTWANGQPQHF,TGTGTCACATGGGCGAACGGTCAGCCCCAGCATTTT
TRBD2,few,TRBJ2-1,TRBV9,CASSETSINEQFF,TGTGCCAGCAGCGAGACTAGCATCAATGAGCAGTTCTTC
-,-,TRBJ1-2,TRBV6-5,CASSYSVVGAANYGYTF,TGTGCCAGCAGTTACTCGGTGGTTGGGGCGGCGAACTATGGCTACACCTTC
TRBD1,few,TRBJ2-2,TRBV6-5,CASSFAPPGQGNTGELFF,TGTGCCAGCAGTTTCGCCCCTCCGGGACAGGGGAACACCGGGGAGCTGTTTTTT
TRBD1,-,TRBJ1-5,TRBV6-6,CASSPGTGDQPQHF,TGTGCCAGCAGTCCCGGGACAGGGGATCAGCCCCAGCATTTT
-,-,TRBJ1-1,TRBV6-5,CASSPPAGPIAEAFF,TGTGCCAGCAGTCCCCCAGCAGGGCCCATCGCTGAAGCTTTCTTT
TRBD2,-,TRBJ2-1,TRBV6-1,CASRGLAGGVLNEQFF,TGTGCCAGCAGGGGACTAGCGGGAGGGGTCCTCAATGAGCAGTTCTTC
-,few,TRBJ2-5,TRBV20-1,CSANRANSGETQYF,TGCAGTGCTAACCGGGCCAATAGCGGAGAGACCCAGTACTTC
TRBD1,-,TRBJ2-7,TRBV20-1,CSARGQGALASYEQYF,TGCAGTGCTAGAGGACAGGGAGCCCTAGCATCCTACGAGCAGTACTTC
-,few,TRBJ1-6,TRBV27,CASSLEGSSYNSPLHF,TGTGCCAGCAGTTTAGAAGGGAGCTCCTATAATTCACCCCTCCACTTT
-,many,TRBJ2-7,TRBV20-1,CSARFLGYEQYF,TGCAGTGCTAGATTCCTAGGCTACGAGCAGTACTTC
TRBD1,-,TRBJ2-1,TRBV6-2/TRBV6-3,CASSHRGDSREQFF,TGTGCCAGCAGCCACAGGGGGGATTCGCGCGAGCAGTTCTTC
-,few,TRBJ2-7,TRBV4-1,CASSQERGQGSLYEQYF,TGCGCCAGCAGCCAAGAACGAGGGCAGGGGTCGTTGTACGAGCAGTACTTC
-,-,TRBJ2-7,TRBV7-9,CASSSWAAAYEQYF,TGTGCCAGCAGCTCCTGGGCGGCCGCCTACGAGCAGTACTTC
-,few,TRBJ1-5,TRBV19,CASSTEMGNYQPQHF,TGTGCCAGTAGTACCGAAATGGGGAATTATCAGCCCCAGCATTTT
TRBD2,many,TRBJ2-1,TRBV11-2,CASSLVEAGNEQFF,TGTGCCAGCAGCTTAGTAGAAGCGGGAAATGAGCAGTTCTTC
-,-,TRBJ1-3,TRBV7-6,CASSPSQGFSGNTIYF,TGTGCCAGCAGCCCCAGCCAGGGTTTCTCTGGAAACACCATATATTTT